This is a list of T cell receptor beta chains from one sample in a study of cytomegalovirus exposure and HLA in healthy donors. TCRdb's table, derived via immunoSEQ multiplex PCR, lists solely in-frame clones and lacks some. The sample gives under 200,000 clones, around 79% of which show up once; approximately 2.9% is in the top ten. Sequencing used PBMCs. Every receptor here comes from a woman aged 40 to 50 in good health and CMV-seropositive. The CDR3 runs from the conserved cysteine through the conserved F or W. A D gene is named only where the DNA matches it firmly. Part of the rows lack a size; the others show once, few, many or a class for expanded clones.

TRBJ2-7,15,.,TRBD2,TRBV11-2,TGTGCCAGCAACCCCCCCGGGGGGGCCACCTACGAGCAGTACTTC,CASNPPGGATYEQYF
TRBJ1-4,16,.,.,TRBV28,TGTGCCAGCAGTCCCCTATCGTCTCGTATAAATGAAAAACTGTTTTTT,CASSPLSSRINEKLFF
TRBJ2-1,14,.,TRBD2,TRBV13,TGTGCCAGCAGCCCCGGACTAGCGGGAGATGAGCAGTTCTTC,CASSPGLAGDEQFF
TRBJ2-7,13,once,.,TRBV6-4,TGTGCCAGCAGTGTCCTGGAGGGAACCGAGCAGTACTTC,CASSVLEGTEQYF
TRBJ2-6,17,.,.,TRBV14,TGTGCCAGCAGCAGGATTATCAGGGCCTCTGGGGCCAACGTCCTGACTTTC,CASSRIIRASGANVLTF
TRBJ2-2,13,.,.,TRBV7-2,TGTGCCAGCAGCTTAGCTCCTAGCGGGGAGCTGTTTTTT,CASSLAPSGELFF
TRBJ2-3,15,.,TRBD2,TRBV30,TGTGCCTGGGGTCGAACCGGGACTAGCGGAGATACGCAGTATTTT,CAWGRTGTSGDTQYF
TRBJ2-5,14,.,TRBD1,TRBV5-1,TGCGCCAGCAGGAGGACAGGGTTACAAGAGACCCAGTACTTC,CASRRTGLQETQYF
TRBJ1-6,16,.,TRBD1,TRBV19,TGTGCCAGTAGTATCAGGTCGGGACAGGGTAATTCACCCCTCCACTTT,CASSIRSGQGNSPLHF
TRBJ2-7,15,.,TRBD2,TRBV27,TGTGCCAGCAGCTTTACGCTAGCGGCCTCCTACGAGCAGTACTTC,CASSFTLAASYEQYF
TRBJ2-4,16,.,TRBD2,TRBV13,TGTGCCAGCAGCTTAACCTTAGCGGGAGCCAAAAACATTCAGTACTTC,CASSLTLAGAKNIQYF
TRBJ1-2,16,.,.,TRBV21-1,TGTGCCAGCAGCAAAGATGGGACACAGCCTAACTATGGCTACACCTTC,CASSKDGTQPNYGYTF
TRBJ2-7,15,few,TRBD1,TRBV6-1,TGTGCCAGCAGTATACCGGGACAGGGGGTCCACGAGCAGTACTTC,CASSIPGQGVHEQYF
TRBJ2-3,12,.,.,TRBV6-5,TGTGCCAGCAGTAGGGGACAAGATACGCAGTATTTT,CASSRGQDTQYF
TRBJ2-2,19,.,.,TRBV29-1,TGCAGCGTTGAAGATCAGACGGAGTATTTTCATGGGAACACCGGGGAGCTGTTTTTT,CSVEDQTEYFHGNTGELFF
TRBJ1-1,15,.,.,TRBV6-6,TGTGCCAGCAGTTCCACCGGGGGGGGGAGGACTGAAGCTTTCTTT,CASSSTGGGRTEAFF
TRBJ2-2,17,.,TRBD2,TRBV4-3,TGCGCCAGCAGCAAAGAGAGGCGGGGGAGAAACACCGGGGAGCTGTTTTTT,CASSKERRGRNTGELFF
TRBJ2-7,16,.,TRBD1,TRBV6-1,TGTGCCAGCAGTGAAGCGGGGACAGGGGAGTCCTACGAGCAGTACTTC,CASSEAGTGESYEQYF
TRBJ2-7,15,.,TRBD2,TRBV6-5,TGTGCCAGCAGTTACTCCTTAGCGGGAGCAAACGAGCAGTACTTC,CASSYSLAGANEQYF
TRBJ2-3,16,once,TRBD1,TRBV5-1,TGCGCCAGCAGCTGGACAGGGGAGGGAAGCACAGATACGCAGTATTTT,CASSWTGEGSTDTQYF
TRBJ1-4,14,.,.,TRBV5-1,TGCGCCAGCAGCTACCGGGACATGGATGAAAAACTGTTTTTT,CASSYRDMDEKLFF
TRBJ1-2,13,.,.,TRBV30,TGTGCCTGGAGGGAGACGACCCCCCGGGGCTACACCTTC,CAWRETTPRGYTF
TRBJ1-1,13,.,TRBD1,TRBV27,TGTGCCAGCACTCGGACAGGGCAAACTGAAGCTTTCTTT,CASTRTGQTEAFF
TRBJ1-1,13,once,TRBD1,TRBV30,TGTGCCGGGAATGGACAGGGAAACACTGAAGCTTTCTTT,CAGNGQGNTEAFF
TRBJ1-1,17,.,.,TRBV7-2,TGTGCCAGCAGCCCCCAGCGGAAGGGGGGGATAGACACTGAAGCTTTCTTT,CASSPQRKGGIDTEAFF
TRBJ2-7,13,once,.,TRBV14,TGTGCCAGCAGCCTTAGGGGTCCCTACGAGCAGTACTTC,CASSLRGPYEQYF
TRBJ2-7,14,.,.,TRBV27,TGTGCCAGCAGTTTAAATGCAGGGCCCTACGAGCAGTACTTC,CASSLNAGPYEQYF
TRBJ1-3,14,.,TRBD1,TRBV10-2,TGCGCCAGCAGTGGGACAGGGGCTGGAAACACCATATATTTT,CASSGTGAGNTIYF
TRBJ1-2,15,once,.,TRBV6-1,TGTGCCAGCAGTGTTTTAACAGGGTTAGGATATGGCTACACCTTC,CASSVLTGLGYGYTF
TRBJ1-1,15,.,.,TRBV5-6,TGTGCCAGCAGCTTGGGGGAGGTCTTGAACACTGAAGCTTTCTTT,CASSLGEVLNTEAFF
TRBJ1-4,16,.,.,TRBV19,TGTGCCAGTACTGTTAGAGGCGGCCTTTATAATGAAAAACTGTTTTTT,CASTVRGGLYNEKLFF
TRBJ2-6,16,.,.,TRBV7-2,TGTGCCAGCAGCTTGAGCGGCCTCTCTGGGGCCAACGTCCTGACTTTC,CASSLSGLSGANVLTF
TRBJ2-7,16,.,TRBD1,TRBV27,TGTGCCAGCAGTTACAGGGGGATTGGGAGCTCCTACGAGCAGTACTTC,CASSYRGIGSSYEQYF
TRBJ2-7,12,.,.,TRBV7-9,TGTGCCAGCAGCTACCGGGACTACGAGCAGTACTTC,CASSYRDYEQYF
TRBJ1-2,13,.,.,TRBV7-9,TGTGCCAGCAGTTCCGGGGACTCCTATGGCTACACCTTC,CASSSGDSYGYTF
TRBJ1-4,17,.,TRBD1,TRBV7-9,TGTGCCAGCAGCTTGGACAGGGGGCGTGCAACTAATGAAAAACTGTTTTTT,CASSLDRGRATNEKLFF
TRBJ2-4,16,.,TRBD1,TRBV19,TGTGCCAGTAGTATAGGGACAGGGGGTGCCAAAAACATTCAGTACTTC,CASSIGTGGAKNIQYF
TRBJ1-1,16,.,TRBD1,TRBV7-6,TGTGCCAGCAGCTTAGGTCAGGGGGCGAGTGGAACTGAAGCTTTCTTT,CASSLGQGASGTEAFF
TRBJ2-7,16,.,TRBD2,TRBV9,TGTGCCAGCAGCCCCAGAGGTAGCGGGAGTTCCTACGAGCAGTACTTC,CASSPRGSGSSYEQYF
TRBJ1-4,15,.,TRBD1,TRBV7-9,TGTGCCAGCAGAAGGACCGGGACAGAAAATGAAAAACTGTTTTTT,CASRRTGTENEKLFF
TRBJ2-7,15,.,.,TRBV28,TGTGCCAGCAGTACACCGGGACACTCCTCCTACGAGCAGTACTTC,CASSTPGHSSYEQYF
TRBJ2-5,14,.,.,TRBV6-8,TGTGCCACCGTTGGACAGACCCCGGGTGAGACCCAGTACTTC,CATVGQTPGETQYF
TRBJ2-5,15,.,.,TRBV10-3,TGTGCCATCAGTGAGTCGAATCAGGGGGGCCGGGCCCAGTACTTC,CAISESNQGGRAQYF